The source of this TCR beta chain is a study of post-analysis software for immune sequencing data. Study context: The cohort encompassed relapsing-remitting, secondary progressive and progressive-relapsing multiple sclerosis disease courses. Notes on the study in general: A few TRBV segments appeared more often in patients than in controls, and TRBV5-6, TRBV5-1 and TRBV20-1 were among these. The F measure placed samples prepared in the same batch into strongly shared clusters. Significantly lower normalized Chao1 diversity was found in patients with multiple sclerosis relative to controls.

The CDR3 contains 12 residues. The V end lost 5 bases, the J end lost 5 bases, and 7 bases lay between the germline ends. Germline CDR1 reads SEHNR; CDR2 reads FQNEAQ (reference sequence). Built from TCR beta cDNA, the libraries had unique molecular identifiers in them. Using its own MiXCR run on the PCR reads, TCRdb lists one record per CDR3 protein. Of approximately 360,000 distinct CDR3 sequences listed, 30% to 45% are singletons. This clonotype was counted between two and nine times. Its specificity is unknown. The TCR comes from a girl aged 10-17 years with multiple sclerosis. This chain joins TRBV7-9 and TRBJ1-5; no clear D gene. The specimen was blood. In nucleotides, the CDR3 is TGTGCCAGCAGCCGAAGCCATCAGCCCCAGCATTTT. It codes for CASSRSHQPQHF. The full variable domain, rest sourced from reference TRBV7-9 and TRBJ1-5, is DTGVSQNPRHKITKRGQNVTFRCDPISEHNRLYWYRQTLGQGPEFLTYFQNEAQLEKSRLLSDRFSAERPKGSFSTLEIQRTEQGDSAMYLCASSRSHQPQHFGDGTRLSIL.